These T cell receptor beta chains were read from a single sample in a study of long-term antiretroviral therapy in people with HIV. Generated by immunoSEQ multiplex PCR, the TCRdb table keeps only in-frame clones and is missing some. The sample has approximately 6,500 clones; 65% to 75% are singletons. Here the sequenced sample was unsorted PBMCs, taken approximately eleven months before starting antiretroviral therapy. All receptors derive from a man aged 35-49 years with HIV. Both conserved end residues are part of each CDR3. D genes are given only for firm matches. The size field is filled for only some rows; it gives once, few, many or a size class.

d_call: TRBD1
j_call: TRBJ2-7
v_call: TRBV28
clone_size: medium-sized
cdr3_aa: CASSLAPDRGSYEQYF
cdr3_nt: TGTGCCAGCAGTTTAGCCCCTGACAGGGGATCCTACGAGCAGTACTTC

d_call: TRBD2
j_call: TRBJ2-1
v_call: TRBV14
clone_size: -
cdr3_aa: CASSLTSGTYNEQFF
cdr3_nt: TGTGCCAGCAGCCTCACTAGCGGGACCTACAATGAGCAGTTCTTC

d_call: -
j_call: TRBJ1-1
v_call: TRBV19
clone_size: -
cdr3_aa: CASRRNTEAFF
cdr3_nt: TGTGCCAGTAGGAGGAACACTGAAGCTTTCTTT

d_call: TRBD1
j_call: TRBJ1-1
v_call: TRBV5-1
clone_size: -
cdr3_aa: CASSLFGTGGSTEAFF
cdr3_nt: TGCGCCAGCAGCTTGTTTGGGACAGGGGGCAGCACTGAAGCTTTCTTT

d_call: -
j_call: TRBJ2-1
v_call: TRBV7-9
clone_size: -
cdr3_aa: CASSAVVVYNEQFF
cdr3_nt: TGTGCCAGCAGCGCGGTAGTGGTCTACAATGAGCAGTTCTTC

d_call: -
j_call: TRBJ1-3
v_call: TRBV6-1
clone_size: -
cdr3_aa: CASTPRGGSGNTIYF
cdr3_nt: TGTGCCAGCACCCCTCGGGGTGGCTCTGGAAACACCATATATTTT

d_call: TRBD1
j_call: TRBJ2-1
v_call: TRBV5-8
clone_size: -
cdr3_aa: CASSFPGQVYNEQFF
cdr3_nt: TGTGCCAGCAGCTTTCCGGGACAGGTCTACAATGAGCAGTTCTTC

d_call: -
j_call: TRBJ2-2
v_call: TRBV7-2
clone_size: -
cdr3_aa: CASKGGSNTGELFF
cdr3_nt: TGTGCCAGCAAAGGGGGTTCGAACACCGGGGAGCTGTTTTTT

d_call: -
j_call: TRBJ2-2
v_call: TRBV5-1
clone_size: -
cdr3_aa: CASSPNRGLTGELFF
cdr3_nt: TGCGCCAGCAGCCCCAATCGGGGGCTCACCGGGGAGCTGTTTTTT

d_call: TRBD2
j_call: TRBJ2-7
v_call: TRBV7-8
clone_size: once
cdr3_aa: CASSLSHLADFSYEQYF
cdr3_nt: TGTGCCAGCAGCCTCTCCCATCTAGCGGACTTCTCCTACGAGCAGTACTTC

d_call: TRBD2
j_call: TRBJ2-7
v_call: TRBV2
clone_size: once
cdr3_aa: CASSENERGGTYF
cdr3_nt: TGTGCCAGCAGTGAAAACGAGCGGGGGGGCACGTACTTC

d_call: -
j_call: TRBJ1-1
v_call: TRBV4-2
clone_size: -
cdr3_aa: CASSQGSGEAFF
cdr3_nt: TGTGCCAGCAGCCAAGGGTCTGGCGAAGCTTTCTTT

d_call: -
j_call: TRBJ1-5
v_call: TRBV19
clone_size: -
cdr3_aa: CASSSGSGQPQHF
cdr3_nt: TGTGCCAGTAGTTCAGGTTCAGGTCAGCCCCAGCATTTT

d_call: -
j_call: TRBJ2-5
v_call: TRBV27
clone_size: few
cdr3_aa: CASSSTGPQETQYF
cdr3_nt: TGTGCCAGCAGTTCGACAGGTCCCCAAGAGACCCAGTACTTC

d_call: -
j_call: TRBJ1-1
v_call: TRBV27
clone_size: once
cdr3_aa: CASSLGGKTEAFF
cdr3_nt: TGTGCCAGCAGTTTAGGGGGCAAAACTGAAGCTTTCTTT

d_call: -
j_call: TRBJ2-7
v_call: TRBV29-1
clone_size: once
cdr3_aa: CSVAPGSRTYEQYF
cdr3_nt: TGCAGCGTCGCCCCGGGAAGTAGGACCTACGAGCAGTACTTC

d_call: -
j_call: TRBJ2-7
v_call: TRBV2
clone_size: -
cdr3_aa: CASRPDGSYEQYF
cdr3_nt: TGTGCCAGCAGGCCGGACGGGTCCTACGAGCAGTACTTC

d_call: -
j_call: TRBJ1-5
v_call: TRBV30
clone_size: -
cdr3_aa: CAWSGGSNQPQHF
cdr3_nt: TGTGCCTGGAGTGGGGGCAGCAATCAGCCCCAGCATTTT

d_call: -
j_call: TRBJ1-4
v_call: TRBV6-6
clone_size: -
cdr3_aa: CASSYPGGGGYEKLFF
cdr3_nt: TGTGCCAGCAGTTACCCAGGAGGGGGAGGGTATGAAAAACTGTTTTTT

d_call: -
j_call: TRBJ2-3
v_call: TRBV11-3
clone_size: few
cdr3_aa: CASSLAPYDTQYF
cdr3_nt: TGTGCCAGCAGCTTAGCCCCTTATGATACGCAGTATTTT

d_call: TRBD2
j_call: TRBJ2-7
v_call: TRBV27
clone_size: -
cdr3_aa: CASSSGGPREQYF
cdr3_nt: TGTGCCAGCAGTTCGGGGGGGCCGCGGGAGCAGTACTTC

d_call: -
j_call: TRBJ1-1
v_call: TRBV7-9
clone_size: -
cdr3_aa: CASSMAGNNTEAFF
cdr3_nt: TGTGCCAGCAGCATGGCGGGGAACAACACTGAAGCTTTCTTT

d_call: TRBD1
j_call: TRBJ1-5
v_call: TRBV4-1
clone_size: few
cdr3_aa: CASSQAGTVHQPQHF
cdr3_nt: TGCGCCAGCAGCCAAGCCGGGACAGTACATCAGCCCCAGCATTTT

d_call: -
j_call: TRBJ2-7
v_call: TRBV5-1
clone_size: -
cdr3_aa: CASSAIGAYEQYF
cdr3_nt: TGCGCCAGCAGCGCCATAGGGGCCTACGAGCAGTACTTC

d_call: -
j_call: TRBJ1-2
v_call: TRBV6-5
clone_size: medium-sized
cdr3_aa: CASSGDGANYGYTF
cdr3_nt: TGTGCCAGCAGCGGGGACGGAGCTAACTATGGCTACACCTTC

d_call: -
j_call: TRBJ2-2
v_call: TRBV5-4
clone_size: once
cdr3_aa: CASSSPRAPGELFF
cdr3_nt: TGTGCCAGCAGCTCCCCGAGGGCTCCCGGGGAGCTGTTTTTT

d_call: TRBD2
j_call: TRBJ2-2
v_call: TRBV30
clone_size: -
cdr3_aa: CAWKAGGPHTGELFF
cdr3_nt: TGTGCCTGGAAAGCGGGGGGGCCCCACACCGGGGAGCTGTTTTTT

d_call: TRBD1
j_call: TRBJ1-5
v_call: TRBV6-5
clone_size: -
cdr3_aa: CASSRGQGQPQHF
cdr3_nt: TGTGCCAGCAGTCGGGGACAGGGGCAGCCCCAGCATTTT

d_call: TRBD1
j_call: TRBJ1-6
v_call: TRBV10-3
clone_size: -
cdr3_aa: CAISLQGGNSPLHF
cdr3_nt: TGTGCCATCAGCCTACAGGGGGGAAATTCACCCCTCCACTTT

d_call: TRBD1
j_call: TRBJ2-7
v_call: TRBV18
clone_size: few
cdr3_aa: CASSPTPTGGYEQYF
cdr3_nt: TGTGCCAGCTCACCAACCCCGACAGGGGGCTACGAGCAGTACTTC

d_call: -
j_call: TRBJ1-2
v_call: TRBV6-5
clone_size: -
cdr3_aa: CASSPQGGSYGYTF
cdr3_nt: TGTGCCAGCAGCCCACAGGGCGGTAGCTATGGCTACACCTTC